The present T cell receptor beta chain was sequenced within a study of metastatic and nonmetastatic thyroid tumors. The germline V gene has CDR1 SGHTA and CDR2 FQGTGA. This CDR3 has 14 amino acids. V gave up 5 bases and J gave up 9 bases; unmatched junction bases: 3. This clone was counted many times. MiXCR re-clonotyped the PCR reads for TCRdb. Seen here are around 64,000 clones, just over 4% observed once, and the top ten hold approximately 20%. Prior to thyroid surgery, none of the patients had received any treatment. Sequencing was performed on blood. The receptor was derived from a female donor with papillary thyroid cancer or a benign thyroid nodule (not recorded which). Some clones in this sample may be carry-over from other donors' samples. The chain joins TRBV7-3 to TRBJ2-1, with TRBD2 matching over 14 bases. The CDR3 DNA reads as TGTGCCAGCAGCATGACTAGCGGGAGGGGTGAGCAGTTCTTC. Amino acid sequence: CASSMTSGRGEQFF.